The clone carrying this T cell receptor beta chain came up a few times. Its cognate antigen is unknown. This CDR3 comprises 15 residues. V lost 2 bases and J lost 4; bases outside the gene matches: 6. In germline, CDR1 is DFQATT, CDR2 SNEGSKA (reference sequence). These data belong to a study of identical twins. General study findings and limits: Researchers reported weaker excess twin sharing in beta out-of-frame sequences. Models underpredicted monozygotic twin sharing of out-of-frame TCR alpha.

MiXCR, applied by TCRdb to the 5' RACE reads, yields one record per CDR3 protein. The top ten hold roughly 7.8% of the sample, which has some 320,000 distinct CDR3 sequences, 9% to 15% seen once. These sequences were also reported in another study, on yellow fever vaccine responses in identical twins. That report notes: Reportedly, twins showed a vaccine T cell response that looked partly convergent and partly personalized.

The sample was CD8+ T cells sorted from blood. V is TRBV20-1 and J is TRBJ2-1; 9 bases are a match to TRBD1. The TCR was taken from a woman aged 18 to 35 in good health. The chain's CDR3 is CSARPRDRAYNEQFF. The CDR3 bases are TGCAGTGCTAGACCCCGGGACAGGGCTTACAATGAGCAGTTCTTC.